A selection of T cell receptor beta chains follows, all from one sample in a study of beta chain features in type 1 diabetes. Some clones are missing from TCRdb's copy, which holds only in-frame ones; the method was immunoSEQ multiplex PCR. The sample has about 320,000 clones, 12% to 15% seen once. Sequenced: central memory CD4+ T cells from blood. The receptors stem from a man aged 25 to 40 in good health. Each CDR3 is given with its conserved first and last residue. The D gene is left open where the match is weak. The size entry is marked missing in some rows and otherwise reads once, few, many or a size class.

TRBV9,few,TRBD2,TRBJ2-3,TGTGCCAGCAGCGGTGTGGGCGGGGGGGCCGCCGATACGCAGTATTTT,CASSGVGGGAADTQYF
TRBV4-1,.,TRBD2,TRBJ2-5,TGCGCCAGCAGCCTTACGGGGGGGTCAGGCCAAGAGACCCAGTACTTC,CASSLTGGSGQETQYF
TRBV5-1,many,.,TRBJ1-1,TGCGCCAGCAGCTTCGGGCTACCGAACACTGAAGCTTTCTTT,CASSFGLPNTEAFF
TRBV5-4,.,TRBD1,TRBJ1-2,TGTGCCAGCAGCCTCCGACAGGGCCCAGGGGGGTATGGCTACACCTTC,CASSLRQGPGGYGYTF
TRBV28,.,TRBD1,TRBJ1-5,TGTGCCAGCAGTAAGGGGGACAGCTCCTATCAGCCCCAGCATTTT,CASSKGDSSYQPQHF
TRBV16,.,.,TRBJ1-5,TGTGCCAGCAGCCAATCGGATCAGCCCCAGCATTTT,CASSQSDQPQHF
TRBV6-5,few,TRBD1,TRBJ1-1,TGTGCCAGCACCGACTCACAGGGGGCGAGGACTGAAGCTTTCTTT,CASTDSQGARTEAFF
TRBV2,.,TRBD1,TRBJ1-6,TGTGCCAGCAGTAAGGACAGGGAGGGAGCACCCCTCCACTTT,CASSKDREGAPLHF
TRBV4-1,many,TRBD2,TRBJ2-1,TGCGCCAGCAGCCGGGGACTAGCGGGAGCCCCCTACAATGAGCAGTTCTTC,CASSRGLAGAPYNEQFF
TRBV29-1,.,TRBD2,TRBJ2-3,TGCAGCTCACGGGGGGGAGGTTCTAGCACAGATACGCAGTATTTT,CSSRGGGSSTDTQYF
TRBV5-1,few,.,TRBJ2-4,TGCGCCAGCAGCTTGGAGAGGGCTTACATTCAGTACTTC,CASSLERAYIQYF
TRBV19,.,.,TRBJ1-2,TGTGCCAGTAGTATCGATGGTTACTATGGCTACACCTTC,CASSIDGYYGYTF
TRBV13,.,TRBD2,TRBJ2-1,TGTGCCAGCAGCCCCCGGACTAGCGGTAAACCCAATGAGCAGTTCTTC,CASSPRTSGKPNEQFF
TRBV19,.,TRBD1,TRBJ1-4,TGTGCCAGCGCCGGGACAGGGGTAGGAAAACTGTTTTTT,CASAGTGVGKLFF
TRBV7-9,.,TRBD2,TRBJ2-1,TGTGCCAGCAGCTTAAACAGCGGGAGACCCCATGAGCAGTTCTTC,CASSLNSGRPHEQFF
TRBV2,.,TRBD1,TRBJ2-2,TGTGCCAGCAGTCGGGACAGGGTCACCGGGGAGCTGTTTTTT,CASSRDRVTGELFF
TRBV21-1,many,.,TRBJ2-1,TGTGCCAGCAGCACGACTCACCTCAATGAGCAGTTCTTC,CASSTTHLNEQFF
TRBV4-2,.,.,TRBJ2-5,TGTGCCAGCAGCTCTCCGGGAGTGGGTGAGACCCAGTACTTC,CASSSPGVGETQYF
TRBV4-3,few,TRBD1,TRBJ2-3,TGCGCCAGCAGCCAAGATCCAATAGACAGGGGCACAGATACGCAGTATTTT,CASSQDPIDRGTDTQYF
TRBV7-2,.,.,TRBJ2-2,TGTGCCAGCAGCTATACCCGAGGTAACACCGGGGAGCTGTTTTTT,CASSYTRGNTGELFF
TRBV5-1,.,.,TRBJ2-3,TGCGCCAGCAGCTTGGACAGCCATAGCACAGATACGCAGTATTTT,CASSLDSHSTDTQYF
TRBV7-2,.,.,TRBJ1-4,TGTGCCAGCAGCCCCGTACGGGCAAATGAAAAACTGTTTTTT,CASSPVRANEKLFF
TRBV7-3,.,.,TRBJ1-5,TGTGCCAGCAGCCCGGGGGCGGTTTTGCGTCAGCCCCAGCATTTT,CASSPGAVLRQPQHF
TRBV27,.,.,TRBJ2-1,TGTGCCAGCAGTTCCCACCGAATGTCCGCCAAGTACAATGAGCAGTTCTTC,CASSSHRMSAKYNEQFF
TRBV14,many,.,TRBJ2-5,TGTGCCAGCAGCCAGGATTGGGAGACCCAGTACTTC,CASSQDWETQYF
TRBV27,few,TRBD1,TRBJ2-1,TGTGCCAGCAGTGTCAGAGGGGGCCTGTACAATGAGCAGTTCTTC,CASSVRGGLYNEQFF
TRBV14,few,.,TRBJ2-3,TGTGCCAGCAGCCAAGATTGGAACACAGATACGCAGTATTTT,CASSQDWNTDTQYF
TRBV5-1,many,TRBD2,TRBJ2-3,TGCGCCAGCAGATCCGCGGGGGTAAGGGATACGCAGTATTTT,CASRSAGVRDTQYF
TRBV6-1,.,TRBD1,TRBJ2-2,TGTGCCAGCAGACGGGACAGAAGTTCCACCGGGGAGCTGTTTTTT,CASRRDRSSTGELFF
TRBV7-6,few,TRBD1,TRBJ1-4,TGTGCCAGCAGCTTAAAGGGGGCTCGAGAAAAACTGTTTTTT,CASSLKGAREKLFF
TRBV29-1,many,.,TRBJ1-2,TGCAGCGTTGAAGATTGGGAAGGGAACTATGGCTACACCTTC,CSVEDWEGNYGYTF
TRBV30,few,.,TRBJ1-2,TGTGCCTGGAACCTAGTGATTGGCTACACCTTC,CAWNLVIGYTF
TRBV18,few,.,TRBJ1-1,TGTGCCAGCTCACCCTACCGGCGGGACACTGAAGCTTTCTTT,CASSPYRRDTEAFF
TRBV7-9,.,.,TRBJ2-3,TGTGCCAGCAGCTTACCCCTAGGGTCGAAAGGGGATACGCAGTATTTT,CASSLPLGSKGDTQYF
TRBV5-6,.,TRBD1,TRBJ2-2,TGTGCCAGCAGCTTTTCACAGGGGGCTACCGCGAGCACCGGGGAGCTGTTTTTT,CASSFSQGATASTGELFF
TRBV5-1,.,TRBD2,TRBJ2-1,TGCGCCAGCAGCTATAGCGGGGGGGCCGGAAGTGAGCAGTTCTTC,CASSYSGGAGSEQFF
TRBV9,few,.,TRBJ1-3,TGTGCCAGCAGCGTCACGGAGATTGGCACCATATATTTT,CASSVTEIGTIYF
TRBV14,many,.,TRBJ1-3,TGTGCCAGCGCGGAGGGGATACTACGGAGAAACACCATATATTTT,CASAEGILRRNTIYF
TRBV4-1,few,TRBD1,TRBJ2-2,TGCGCCAGCAGCCAAGCCAGGGGGCGGTCCGGGGAGCTGTTTTTT,CASSQARGRSGELFF
TRBV7-2,few,.,TRBJ2-7,TGTGCCAGCAGCTCTGGGTTGGAGCAGTACTTC,CASSSGLEQYF
TRBV27,few,.,TRBJ1-2,TGTGCCAGCAGTTTTTCTAGTCGCAGGACGGAGTATGGCTACACCTTC,CASSFSSRRTEYGYTF
TRBV27,.,TRBD1,TRBJ2-5,TGTGCCAGCAGTTCGAGAGGGGACAGGGGTACGACCCAGTACTTC,CASSSRGDRGTTQYF
TRBV25-1,few,.,TRBJ2-3,TGTGCCAGCAGTGAGCCTTACTTCACAGATACGCAGTATTTT,CASSEPYFTDTQYF
TRBV7-8,.,.,TRBJ1-5,TGTGCCAGCAGCGGAAGTTACAGGGTTAATCAGCCCCAGCATTTT,CASSGSYRVNQPQHF
TRBV7-2,.,.,TRBJ2-1,TGTGCCAGCAGCTTAGGCCCACTAGAGGCTGAGCAGTTCTTC,CASSLGPLEAEQFF
TRBV9,few,TRBD1,TRBJ2-6,TGTGCCAGCAGCGCAGGGACAGGGGGGGCCAACGTCCTGACTTTC,CASSAGTGGANVLTF